The 10 T cell receptor beta chains given below trace back to one sample, sequenced in a study of T cell repertoires in cytomegalovirus infection. TCRdb called the reads again in MiXCR, with one record for every CDR3 protein. The table lists 700,000 to 850,000 distinct CDR3 sequences, 32% of them singletons. These receptors' targets are unknown. The starting material was cultured CD8+ T cells from PBMCs, obtained from culture after CMV antigen stimulation. These receptors all stem from a human donor in good health (CMV status not recorded). Some clones in this sample may be carry-over from other donors' samples.

V and J are TRBV7-8 and TRBJ2-3; 10 bases align to TRBD2. The CDR3 runs 16 residues. The J segment lost 3 bases and the V segment lost 5 bases, leaving 8 bases of the junction unmatched. Per germline, CDR1 SGHVS and CDR2 FQNEAQ. CDR3 protein: CASSLRSGGPTDTQYF. The CDR3 nucleotides read TGTGCCAGCAGCCTCCGTAGCGGGGGGCCAACAGATACGCAGTATTTT. Using reference TRBV7-8 and TRBJ2-3 for the parts outside the CDR3, the full variable domain is GAGVSQSPRYKVAKRGQDVALRCDPISGHVSLFWYQQALGQGPEFLTYFQNEAQLDKSGLPSDRFFAERPEGSVSTLKIQRTQQEDSAVYLCASSLRSGGPTDTQYFGPGTRLTVL.

This clonotype turned up a few times. The chain has TRBV7-2 and TRBJ1-3; D is uncertain. The CDR3 runs to 13 residues. Between the trimmed V and J ends, which lost 4 bases and 4 bases, there was a span of 8 bases. CDR1 is SGHTA, CDR2 FQGNSA, per germline. The CDR3 DNA sequence: TGTGCCAGCAGCTCAGTTGAAGGAAACACCATATATTTT. Translated: CASSSVEGNTIYF.

The rearrangement joins TRBV12-3 or TRBV12-4 to TRBJ1-1, with 9 positions matching TRBD1. The CDR3 consists of 16 residues. The junction had 6 bases not matched to a gene; V was cut back by 3 bases and J by 1 base. The CDR3 reads CASSLDWDRANTEAFF. The CDR3 DNA reads as TGTGCCAGCAGTTTGGATTGGGACAGGGCGAACACTGAAGCTTTCTTT.

With regard to this clonotype: One base away lies a much larger clone, so this may be a sequencing read error. This chain joins TRBV7-9 and TRBJ1-1; no reliable D call. The CDR3 has 12 residues. Germline V gene sequence: CDR1 SEHNR, CDR2 FQNEAQ (reference sequence). CDR3 coding DNA: TGTGCCAACAGCCCCTGGGACACTGAAGCTTTCTTT. As protein: CANSPWDTEAFF.

This clonotype has at least ten counts. V is TRBV7-9 and J is TRBJ2-3; TRBD1 might be the D (5 bases). The CDR3 length is 15 residues. V gave up 5 bases and J gave up 0 bases, with 12 bases separating them. Germline V gives CDR1 SEHNR, CDR2 FQNEAQ (reference sequence). The CDR3 DNA reads as TGTGCCAGCAGCCCCCGACAGCGTAGCACAGATACGCAGTATTTT. It yields the protein CASSPRQRSTDTQYF.

This clonotype occurred many times. The chain links TRBV14 to TRBJ1-2; tentatively, D is TRBD1 (5 bases). The V end was cut by 0 bases, the J end by 2 bases, with 7 bases between. CDR1 and CDR2 from the germline V gene are SGHDN and FVKESK. This CDR3 region has 14 residues. CDR3 DNA: TGTGCCAGCAGCCAAGATAGGACAAACTATGGCTACACCTTC. This gives the protein CASSQDRTNYGYTF.

The chain links TRBV7-9 to TRBJ2-3; 11 bases match TRBD2. The V gene end was trimmed by 3 bases and the J gene end by 5 bases; junction bases not matched to a gene: 7. Germline CDR1 reads SEHNR; CDR2 reads FQNEAQ (reference sequence). This CDR3 contains 16 residues. This chain's CDR3 is CASSFGSGGALDTQYF. The CDR3 DNA reads as TGTGCCAGCAGCTTCGGTAGCGGGGGGGCCTTAGATACGCAGTATTTT.

This clonotype was seen only a few times. The CDR3, as DNA: TGCGCCAGCAGCCAAGGATTGATGGAAGGACAGGCCTATGGCTACACCTTC. As protein: CASSQGLMEGQAYGYTF. The rearrangement links TRBV4-1 to TRBJ1-2; TRBD1 matches 7 bases. Germline V gives CDR1 MGHRA, CDR2 YSYEKL. The CDR3 contains 17 residues. The J segment lost 4 bases and the V segment lost 1 base, leaving 12 bases of the junction unmatched.

The rearrangement joins TRBV7-9 to TRBJ1-5, with a weak D call TRBD1 (5 bases). The germline gives CDR1 SEHNR, CDR2 FQNEAQ (reference sequence). The CDR3 has 14 residues. V lost 7 bases to trimming and J lost 4 bases, with 14 bases between them. The DNA of the CDR3 is TGTGCCAGCACCCTGGGGGGGGGTAATCAGCCCCAGCATTTT. Encoded protein: CASTLGGGNQPQHF.

This sequence joins TRBV6-1 and TRBJ1-5; D is undetermined. Germline CDR1 MNHNS, CDR2 SASEGT. CDR3 length: 16 amino acids. V was pared by 2 bases and J by 2 bases, with 13 bases between. The CDR3 DNA is TGTGCCAGCAGTGAAAGGTTCCGGTCGGGCAATCAGCCCCAGCATTTT. This translates into CASSERFRSGNQPQHF.